This entry lists 19 T cell receptor beta chains sequenced from one sample in a study. TCRdb re-derived calls from the 5' RACE reads in MiXCR, one entry per CDR3 protein. This table has tens of thousands of distinct CDR3 sequences, 25% to 30% appearing once. Sequences were obtained from naive CD4+ T cells sorted from blood. Subset noted: naive CD4+ T cells, CD4+CD45RA+CD25-. The receptors stem from a female donor with breast cancer.

The chain carries TRBV6-6 and TRBJ1-1, with 7 bases matching TRBD1. After removal of 6 bases from V and 1 base from J, the junction contained 5 bases not matched to a gene. The CDR3 runs to 14 residues. Per the germline V gene, CDR1 is MNHNY and CDR2 is SVGAGI (reference sequence). This CDR3 reads CASSRTGANTEAFF. As DNA, the CDR3 is TGTGCCAGCAGCAGGACAGGCGCGAACACTGAAGCTTTCTTT.

The chain uses TRBV28 and TRBJ2-5; tentatively, D is TRBD1 (6 bases). Looked up from germline, CDR1 is MDHEN and CDR2 is SYDVKM. This CDR3 has 13 amino acids. V lost 6 bases and J lost 5, with 13 bases in between. CDR3 DNA sequence: TGTGCCAGCAGGCTACAGGGTAGCGAGACCCAGTACTTC. Translating it yields CASRLQGSETQYF. Variable domain in full (rest from reference TRBV28 and TRBJ2-5): DVKVTQSSRYLVKRTGEKVFLECVQDMDHENMFWYRQDPGLGLRLIYFSYDVKMKEKGDIPEGYSVSREKKERFSLILESASTNQTSMYLCASRLQGSETQYFGPGTRLLVL.

In its sample, this clonotype was seen a few times. The V gene is TRBV7-2, the J gene TRBJ2-7, with 9 bases fitting TRBD2. Trimming took 4 bases from V and 0 from J; bases not matched to a gene: 1. The CDR3 loop spans 14 amino acids. The germline gives CDR1 SGHTA, CDR2 FQGNSA. CDR3 coding DNA: TGTGCCAGCAGCTCTAGCGGGAACTCCTACGAGCAGTACTTC. This sequence encodes CASSSSGNSYEQYF.

V is TRBV20-1 and J is TRBJ1-2, with TRBD1 matching over 8 bases. Per germline, CDR1 DFQATT and CDR2 SNEGSKA (reference sequence). With 6 bases clipped from V and 4 bases from J, the junction kept 7 bases outside the gene matches. The CDR3 covers 13 residues. This chain's CDR3 is CSASGGSFYGYTF. CDR3 DNA sequence: TGCAGTGCGTCAGGGGGCTCTTTCTATGGCTACACCTTC.

This clonotype was recorded a few times. The genes are TRBV6-5 and TRBJ2-7; TRBD1 might be the D (6 bases). There are 17 residues in the CDR3. Germline V lookup: CDR1 MNHEY, CDR2 SVGAGI. V was trimmed by 2 bases and J by 7 bases, leaving 24 bases between them. The CDR3 DNA is TGTGCCAGCAGTTACGACAGGAGGTCAACCAACCCCTCTGAGCAGTACTTC. It is translated as CASSYDRRSTNPSEQYF.

This clonotype was detected ten times or more. The chain carries TRBV29-1 and TRBJ2-7; D not resolved. Between the trimmed V and J ends, which lost 5 bases and 6 bases, there was a span of 11 bases. The CDR3 runs to 11 residues. Germline V CDR1 and CDR2: SQVTM, ANQGSEA. The CDR3 DNA follows: TGCAGCGTTCGGTCCACGTCCGAGCAGTACTTC. Amino acid sequence: CSVRSTSEQYF.

V is TRBV25-1 and J is TRBJ1-2; D unresolved. The CDR3 consists of 13 residues. The V end was cut by 4 bases, the J end by 8 bases, with 14 bases between. Germline V gene sequence: CDR1 MGHDK, CDR2 SYGVNS. The CDR3 nucleotides read TGTGCCAGCAGTGGATTGACCCGGGAAGGCTACACCTTC. Protein sequence: CASSGLTREGYTF.

The chain links TRBV12-3 or TRBV12-4 to TRBJ2-5, with D perhaps TRBD1 or TRBD2 (6 bases each). Trimming pared 7 bases from V and 5 bases from J, leaving 14 bases between. CDR3 length equals 13 residues. The CDR3 coding sequence is TGTGCCAGCACCCTAGCGCAGGGGGAGACCCAGTACTTC. This gives the protein CASTLAQGETQYF.

The table lists this clonotype with a few counts. The chain recombines TRBV5-1 with TRBJ2-2, with 9 bases lining up with TRBD2. The germline CDR1 and CDR2 sequences are SGHRS and YFSETQ. The CDR3 loop spans 15 amino acids. V shed 4 bases, J shed 7 bases, and the junction held 8 bases outside the gene matches. CDR3 sequence: CASSPASGNFGELFF. The CDR3 DNA reads TGCGCCAGCAGCCCGGCTAGCGGGAACTTCGGGGAGCTGTTTTTT.

V gene TRBV6-1 combines with J gene TRBJ2-1; 7 nucleotides agree with TRBD1. The germline CDR1 and CDR2 sequences are MNHNS and SASEGT. V trimming: 2 bases; J trimming: 4 bases; junction bases outside the gene matches: 2. The CDR3 consists of 14 residues. The CDR3 spells CASSEQGDYNEQFF. In DNA, the CDR3 is TGTGCCAGCAGTGAACAGGGGGATTACAATGAGCAGTTCTTC.

This clonotype was detected a few times. This chain's CDR3 is CASSWALYGYTF. DNA for the CDR3: TGTGCCAGCAGTTGGGCGCTCTATGGCTACACCTTC. V is TRBV28 and J is TRBJ1-2; the D is unclear. Germline V lookup: CDR1 MDHEN, CDR2 SYDVKM. This CDR3 contains 12 residues. The V and J ends lost 4 bases and 4 bases respectively, with 7 bases between them.

The rearrangement links TRBV12-3 or TRBV12-4 to TRBJ2-7; 8 nucleotides line up with TRBD1. The J segment lost 6 bases and the V segment lost 7 bases, leaving 5 bases of the junction unmatched. This CDR3 is built from 12 residues. DNA of the CDR3: TGTGCCAGCACCACGACAGGGGTCGAGCAGTACTTC. It specifies CASTTTGVEQYF.

V usage is TRBV5-1 and J usage is TRBJ1-1, with TRBD1 identical over 8 bases. V shed 7 bases, J shed 1 base, and the junction held 3 bases outside the gene matches. This CDR3 comprises 13 residues. Germline V CDR1 and CDR2: SGHRS, YFSETQ. The CDR3 region has the DNA TGCGCCAGCCGGACAGGGCAGAACACTGAAGCTTTCTTT. Protein product: CASRTGQNTEAFF.

This clonotype was seen only a few times. The gene calls are TRBV2 and TRBJ1-2, with D unclear. The CDR3 consists of 12 residues. The V and J ends lost 3 bases and 6 bases respectively, with 8 bases between them. Germline loops: CDR1 SNHLY, CDR2 FYNNEI. In DNA form, the CDR3 reads TGTGCCAGCAGTGACGGGCTTGATGGCTACACCTTC. This encodes CASSDGLDGYTF.

This clonotype was detected a few times. The rearrangement links TRBV25-1 to TRBJ1-2; D may be TRBD1 (5 bases). This CDR3 spans 12 amino acids. V dropped 10 bases and J dropped 4 bases, with 13 bases sitting between them. Germline V gene data show CDR1 as MGHDK and CDR2 as SYGVNS. CDR3 amino acids: CATRAKLYGYTF. The DNA of the CDR3 is TGTGCCACCAGGGCTAAACTCTATGGCTACACCTTC.

V usage is TRBV20-1 and J usage is TRBJ1-2; 9 bases match TRBD1. Germline V CDR1 and CDR2: DFQATT, SNEGSKA (reference sequence). After removal of 6 bases from V and 5 bases from J, the junction contained 4 bases not matched to a gene. The CDR3 consists of 12 residues. The CDR3 protein is CSAVGTGYGYTF. CDR3 nucleotide sequence: TGCAGTGCGGTGGGGACAGGGTATGGCTACACCTTC.

This clonotype was observed a few times. This chain connects TRBV20-1 to TRBJ1-1, with a weak D call TRBD1 (5 bases). The V and J ends lost 5 bases and 4 bases respectively, with 17 bases between them. CDR3 length: 14 amino acids. Looked up from germline, CDR1 is DFQATT and CDR2 is SNEGSKA (reference sequence). This chain's CDR3 is CSAVGGEAPTEAFF. In DNA form, the CDR3 reads TGCAGTGCTGTCGGGGGAGAGGCCCCCACTGAAGCTTTCTTT.

This clonotype has only a few counts. This CDR3 is CASSLGRKGQPQHF. CDR3 DNA: TGTGCCAGCAGTTTAGGACGTAAGGGCCAGCCCCAGCATTTT. This chain joins TRBV12-3 or TRBV12-4 and TRBJ1-5; no clear D gene. This CDR3 is built from 14 residues. V gave up 1 base and J gave up 7 bases, with 11 bases separating them.

The chain carries TRBV10-2 and TRBJ2-7; D remains unclear. CDR3 length: 17 amino acids. CDR1 is WSHSY and CDR2 is SAAADI in the germline V gene. Trimming pared 2 bases from V and 1 base from J, leaving 18 bases between. This CDR3 reads CASSEGFVGCYSYEQYF. CDR3 sequence (DNA): TGCGCCAGCAGTGAGGGATTTGTGGGGTGCTATTCCTACGAGCAGTACTTC.